This T cell receptor (beta chain) stems from a study of T cell responses to AZD1222 COVID-19 vaccine. This CDR3 spans 14 amino acids. The V gene's germline CDR1 is SGHRS and CDR2 YFSETQ. Trimming removed 4 bases from V and 3 bases from J, with 13 bases in between. On this clone itself: Antigen specificity is unknown.

Method: immunoSEQ multiplex PCR; TCRdb's copy keeps in-frame clones and lacks some. The sample has around 95,000 clones, 70% to 90% seen once. Study results and limitations: It should be noted that donors were predominantly white British and more often female, and clonal diversity was possibly underestimated. Across the whole spike, CD4 TCRs peaked at regions 160-218 and 743-854.

The receptor's source is an adult in good health. The sample consisted of peripheral blood, taken on day 0 of MenACWY control vaccination. This sequence joins TRBV5-1 and TRBJ2-5; the D gene is possibly TRBD2 (5 bases). The CDR3 sequence: CASSMEVREETQYF. For the CDR3, the DNA is TGCGCCAGCAGCATGGAGGTGCGTGAAGAGACCCAGTACTTC.